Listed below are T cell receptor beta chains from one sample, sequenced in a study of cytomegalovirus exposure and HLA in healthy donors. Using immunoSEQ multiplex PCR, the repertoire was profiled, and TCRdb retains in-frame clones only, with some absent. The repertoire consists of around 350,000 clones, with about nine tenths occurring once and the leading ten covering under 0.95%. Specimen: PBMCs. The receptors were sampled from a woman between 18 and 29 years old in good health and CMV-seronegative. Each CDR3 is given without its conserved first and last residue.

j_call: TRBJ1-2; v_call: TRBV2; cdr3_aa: ASRVGGRNYGYT
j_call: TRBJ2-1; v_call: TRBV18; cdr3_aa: ASSPTSTGEPYNEQF
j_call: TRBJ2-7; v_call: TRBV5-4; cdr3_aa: ASSHGQTYEQY
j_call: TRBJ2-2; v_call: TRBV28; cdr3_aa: ASVSGGGAGELF
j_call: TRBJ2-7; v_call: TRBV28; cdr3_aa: ASTDTGTGGYEQY
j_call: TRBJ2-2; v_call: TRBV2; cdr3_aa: ASDKWVRANTGELF
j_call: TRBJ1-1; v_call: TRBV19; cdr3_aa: ASSSTGGWDTEAF
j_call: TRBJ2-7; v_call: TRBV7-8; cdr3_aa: ASSFGFYEQY
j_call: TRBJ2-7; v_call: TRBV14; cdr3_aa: ASSQDLQGTYEQY
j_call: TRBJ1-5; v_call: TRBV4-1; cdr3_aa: ASSQGRTRGHNQPQH
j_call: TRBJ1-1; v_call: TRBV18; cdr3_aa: ASSPSTGGTEAF
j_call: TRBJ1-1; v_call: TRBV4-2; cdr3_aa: ASSQEAGQRTEAF
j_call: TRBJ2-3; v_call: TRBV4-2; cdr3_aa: ASSQGRGQNTQY
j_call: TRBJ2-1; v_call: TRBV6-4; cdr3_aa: ASSEGLADYNEQF
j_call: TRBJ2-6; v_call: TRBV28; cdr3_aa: ASSLWARSGANVLT
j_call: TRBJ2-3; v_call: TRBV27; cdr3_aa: ASSGLRNTDTQY
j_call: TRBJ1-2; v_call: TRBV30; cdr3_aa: AWRPTGSGYT
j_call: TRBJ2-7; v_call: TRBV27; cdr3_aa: ASSRHAGGEQY
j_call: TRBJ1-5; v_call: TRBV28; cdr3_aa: ASSLWTGRDNQPQH
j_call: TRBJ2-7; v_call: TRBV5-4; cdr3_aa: ASSRDYSYEQY
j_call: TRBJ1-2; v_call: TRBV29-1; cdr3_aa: SVERGYGYT
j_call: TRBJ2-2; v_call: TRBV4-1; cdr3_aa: ASSQGRAGLDTGELF
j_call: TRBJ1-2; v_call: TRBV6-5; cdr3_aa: ASTMFYGYT
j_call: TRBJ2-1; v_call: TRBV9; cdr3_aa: ASTGTSGRTYEQF
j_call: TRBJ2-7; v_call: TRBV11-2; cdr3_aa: ASSLDPGPYEQY
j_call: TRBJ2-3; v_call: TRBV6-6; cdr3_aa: ASSTLAGNTDTQY
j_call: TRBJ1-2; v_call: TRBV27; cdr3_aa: ASSRSWTGAQHGYT
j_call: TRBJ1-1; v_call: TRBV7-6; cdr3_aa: ASSLDKNTEAF
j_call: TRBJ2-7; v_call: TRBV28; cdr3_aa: ASSLTGGWNEQY
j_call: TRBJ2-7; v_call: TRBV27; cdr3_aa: ASSLGGTHYEQY
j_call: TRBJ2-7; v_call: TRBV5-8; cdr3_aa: ASSLYRATTKNEQY
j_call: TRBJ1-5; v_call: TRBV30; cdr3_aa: AWSVQGAGQPQH
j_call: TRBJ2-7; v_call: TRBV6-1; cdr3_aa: ASSVSSYEQY
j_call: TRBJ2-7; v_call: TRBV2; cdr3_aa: ASTDGGSYEQY
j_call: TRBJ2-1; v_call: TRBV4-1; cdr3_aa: ASTPGQGMDEQF
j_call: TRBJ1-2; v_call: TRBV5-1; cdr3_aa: ASSLLATGAGYT
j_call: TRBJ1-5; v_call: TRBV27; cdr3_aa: ASRLGRNQPQH
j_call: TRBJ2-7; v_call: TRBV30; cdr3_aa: AWSRTGRGQEQY
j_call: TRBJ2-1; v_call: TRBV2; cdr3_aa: ASSWDTNEQF
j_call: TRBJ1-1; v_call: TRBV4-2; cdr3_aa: ASSPTPVNTEAF
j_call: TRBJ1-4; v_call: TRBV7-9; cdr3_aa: ASSLGRELEKLF
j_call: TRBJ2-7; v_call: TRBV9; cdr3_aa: ASSALGQGSEQY
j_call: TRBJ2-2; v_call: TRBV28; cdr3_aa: ASRTGGPGELF
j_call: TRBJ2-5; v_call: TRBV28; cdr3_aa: ASSLPYLQETQY
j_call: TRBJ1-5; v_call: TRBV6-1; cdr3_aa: ASSGRGEGNQPQH
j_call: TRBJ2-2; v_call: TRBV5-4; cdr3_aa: ASSVGTSDTGELF
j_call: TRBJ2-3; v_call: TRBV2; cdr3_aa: ARGGLAGGPNPSDTQY
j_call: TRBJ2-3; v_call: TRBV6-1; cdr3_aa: ASSVQRSTDTQY